This T cell receptor (beta chain) was recorded in a study of T cells in Graves' hyperthyroidism and ophthalmopathy. This clonotype has ten or more counts. Per the germline V gene, CDR1 is LNHNV and CDR2 is YYDKDF (reference sequence). Germline trimming cut 2 bases from V and 5 bases from J; bases unmatched to any gene: 7. The CDR3 contains 15 residues. TCR beta CDR3 region amplification was performed from RNA transcripts. During a first-round RT-PCR of the TCR CDR3, the HTBI primer set was used. TCRdb processed the multiplex PCR reads anew with MiXCR; each CDR3 protein has one entry. The table records 550,000 to 700,000 distinct CDR3 sequences, about 43% of them present only once.

Material: peripheral blood or thyroid tissue (not recorded which). This clonotype was sampled from an adult woman with Graves' disease, either hyperthyroidism or ophthalmopathy (not recorded which). The V gene is TRBV15, the J gene TRBJ2-5; 8 positions agree with TRBD2. The CDR3 DNA is TGTGCCACCAGCAGAACAGCGGGAGTTTTGGAGACCCAGTACTTC. Translating gives CATSRTAGVLETQYF.